This TCR beta chain comes out of a study of cytomegalovirus exposure and HLA in healthy donors. Background on the study: The approximately 110 validation repertoires used a platform that matched the one used for the approximately 670 first-cohort repertoires, as a later analysis reported. Findings and caveats of the study: That first-cohort TCR clusters tended to co-occur in the 130 or so validation repertoires was found in a later analysis. High specificity and sensitivity for cytomegalovirus status were reported for the classifier. Cytomegalovirus association was listed for about 150 TCR beta chains.

This table comes from immunoSEQ multiplex PCR, and its TCRdb copy is limited to in-frame clones, with some not included. The profile shows tens of thousands of clones, just under 95% of them singletons. V gave up 0 bases and J gave up 8 bases, with 19 bases separating them. Germline values: CDR1 LNHNV, CDR2 YYDKDF (reference sequence). The CDR3 totals 16 residues. To note about this clone: What it binds is unknown.

Material: PBMCs. The V gene is TRBV15, the J gene TRBJ1-2; D gene ambiguous. The TCR sequence derives from a man aged 18 to 35 in good health and CMV-seropositive. Written as DNA, the CDR3 is TGTGCCACCAGCAGAGAATACCCGCCTGGGCCATCGGGCTACACCTTC. It codes for CATSREYPPGPSGYTF.